Sequencing of this TCR beta chain was carried out in a study of blood T cell repertoires in COVID-19. About the study: Spain, Italy and the United States supplied samples that represented acute and convalescent COVID-19. T cells, B-cell-depleted T cells, or PBMCs supplied cDNA or gDNA.

Original methodology: Reference gene primer amplification gave nucleated cell count estimates. Method: immunoSEQ multiplex PCR; TCRdb's copy keeps in-frame clones and lacks some. V and J calls and clone size are those listed in that table; D and trimming were worked out from the DNA. Here the sample spans under 250,000 clones, around 85% being singletons. Trimming stripped 4 bases from V and 4 bases from J, with 7 bases between. Germline V gene sequence: CDR1 LNHDA, CDR2 SQIVND (reference sequence). The CDR3 length is 12 residues. Sequencing was performed on peripheral blood. This chain connects TRBV19 to TRBJ1-1; D is undetermined. The TCR comes from a woman in her sixties or seventies with active or convalescent COVID-19. The CDR3 loop reads CASSTRGTEAFF. CDR3 in DNA: TGTGCCAGTAGTACCAGAGGCACTGAAGCTTTCTTT.